The 30 T cell receptor beta chains below all came from one sample that was sequenced in a study of CD8+ T cells in alopecia areata. cDNA serving as the sequencing template came from extracted, reverse transcribed RNA. Profiled with immunoSEQ multiplex PCR; TCRdb holds only in-frame clones, not every one. The sample gives about 120,000 clones, 47% of which show up once; more than 9% is in the top ten. Sequenced input: NKG2D-low CD8+ T cells sorted from blood. These receptors were taken from a human donor with alopecia areata.

This chain connects TRBV29-1 to TRBJ2-1, with TRBD2 identical over 16 bases. Per germline, CDR1 SQVTM and CDR2 ANQGSEA. V gave up 6 bases and J gave up 0 bases; unmatched junction bases: 14. This CDR3 region has 20 residues. The CDR3 protein is CSVVYPGTSGRALSYNEQFF. CDR3 in DNA: TGCAGCGTCGTTTATCCCGGGACTAGCGGGAGGGCCCTCTCCTACAATGAGCAGTTCTTC.

The chain is built from TRBV4-2 and TRBJ2-7; no reliable D call. V shed 0 bases and J shed 3 bases, with 6 bases lying between them. This CDR3 region has 13 residues. Germline assignment: CDR1 LGHNA and CDR2 YNFKEQ. CDR3 in amino acids: CASSQDPDYEQYF. CDR3 nucleotides: TGTGCCAGCAGCCAAGACCCGGACTACGAGCAGTACTTC.

The rearrangement joins TRBV5-4 to TRBJ2-7; 7 bases line up with TRBD1. The germline CDR1 and CDR2 sequences are SGHNT and YYREEE (reference sequence). The junction had 2 bases not matched to a gene; V was cut back by 0 bases and J by 2 bases. The CDR3 is made up of 14 amino acids. The CDR3 nucleotides are TGTGCCAGCAGCTTGGAGACAGGGACCTACGAGCAGTACTTC. Amino acids: CASSLETGTYEQYF.

This clone was seen more than once but under ten times. Here the CDR3 reads CSVGERDLHEQYF. DNA of the CDR3: TGCAGCGTCGGTGAGCGGGATCTCCACGAGCAGTACTTC. J is TRBJ2-7 and V is TRBV29-1; 7 nucleotides align to TRBD2. The germline V gene has CDR1 SQVTM and CDR2 ANQGSEA. V lost 6 bases and J lost 5; bases outside the gene matches: 10. The CDR3 runs to 13 residues.

CDR3 DNA sequence: TGCAGCGTTAGCGGGGGGAACTCCTACGAGCAGTACTTC. Its translation: CSVSGGNSYEQYF. The chain couples TRBV29-1 to TRBJ2-7; TRBD2 agrees at 9 bases. The germline CDR1 and CDR2 sequences are SQVTM and ANQGSEA. The V gene end was trimmed by 5 bases and the J gene end by 0 bases; junction bases not matched to a gene: 2. The CDR3 runs 13 residues.

In its sample, this clone was seen a few times. This CDR3 is CSVGGMEAYEQYF. The CDR3, as DNA: TGCAGCGTTGGAGGAATGGAGGCGTACGAGCAGTACTTC. This chain joins TRBV29-1 and TRBJ2-7; TRBD2 might be the D (5 bases). The V end lost 4 bases, the J end lost 4 bases, and 14 bases lay between the germline ends. Germline CDR1 and CDR2: SQVTM and ANQGSEA. This CDR3 comprises 13 residues.

This clone was seen only a few times. Other nucleotide sequences in the sample specify the same CDR3. This chain uses TRBV29-1 with TRBJ2-2; D uncertain. Trimming cost V 4 bases and J 0 bases, with 6 bases left between them. CDR3 length equals 13 residues. Germline values: CDR1 SQVTM, CDR2 ANQGSEA. The DNA for the CDR3 is TGCAGCGTTGTAACAGCGAACACCGGGGAGCTGTTTTTT. It translates to CSVVTANTGELFF.

This clone has only a few counts. This sequence joins TRBV23-1 and TRBJ2-4, with D hard to call. TRBV23-1 is an ORF; its function is uncertain. The CDR3 is 15 amino acids. V was trimmed by 4 bases and J by 5 bases, leaving 15 bases between them. The CDR3 region is CASSPHTEGQNIQYF. CDR3 nucleotides: TGCGCCAGCAGTCCACACACGGAAGGACAAAACATTCAGTACTTC.

V usage is TRBV29-1 and J usage is TRBJ2-3; TRBD2 matches at 11 bases. This CDR3 is built from 14 residues. Trimming at V came to 4 bases and at J to 8 bases, leaving 8 bases not matched to a gene. In germline, CDR1 is SQVTM, CDR2 ANQGSEA. The CDR3 DNA reads as TGCAGCGTTGGACTAGCGGGGATCCCTGGTACGCAGTATTTT. This translates into CSVGLAGIPGTQYF.

V and J are TRBV5-1 and TRBJ2-7, with D unclear. V lost 0 bases to trimming and J lost 5 bases, with 12 bases between them. CDR3 length: 14 residues. CDR1 is SGHRS, CDR2 YFSETQ, per germline. The CDR3 region is CASSLADSRDEQYF. The CDR3 nucleotides read TGCGCCAGCAGCTTGGCCGATTCTAGGGACGAGCAGTACTTC.

This clone was seen once. V and J are TRBV2 and TRBJ2-5; D is unclear. The CDR3 is 13 residues long. Germline CDR1 SNHLY, CDR2 FYNNEI. The V gene lost 8 bases and the J gene lost 5 bases, with 15 bases spanning the gap. The CDR3 sequence is CASDPPLGETQYF. DNA of the CDR3: TGTGCCAGCGACCCGCCGTTGGGTGAGACCCAGTACTTC.

The chain is built from TRBV7-9 and TRBJ2-5, with TRBD2 matching 7 bases. The J segment lost 0 bases and the V segment lost 4 bases, leaving 8 bases of the junction unmatched. There are 16 residues in the CDR3. Germline V lookup: CDR1 SEHNR, CDR2 FQNEAQ (reference sequence). CDR3 sequence: CASSSDRDYHQETQYF. The CDR3 nucleotides are TGTGCCAGCAGCTCCGACCGGGACTATCACCAAGAGACCCAGTACTTC.

The chain links TRBV5-6 to TRBJ2-1; 8 nucleotides match TRBD2. The CDR3 extends over 13 amino acids. Unmatched junction bases numbered 5, after V lost 4 bases and J lost 8 bases. Germline V lookup: CDR1 SGHDT, CDR2 YYEEEE. The CDR3 loop reads CASSAGLADEQFF. The CDR3 region has the DNA TGTGCCAGCAGCGCCGGACTAGCTGATGAGCAGTTCTTC.

The table lists this clone with a few counts. The rearrangement links TRBV1 to TRBJ2-7; TRBD2, the table's D call, was not compared with the DNA. TRBV1 constitutes a pseudogene. CDR3 size: 14 residues. The CDR3 DNA reads TGCACCAGCAGCCCACTAGCGAGCTCCTACGAGCAGTACTTC. Translating gives CTSSPLASSYEQYF.

The V gene is TRBV5-1, the J gene TRBJ1-1; TRBD1 might be the D (6 bases). The CDR3 loop spans 15 amino acids. Trimming pared 0 bases from V and 1 base from J, leaving 10 bases between. The germline V gene has CDR1 SGHRS and CDR2 YFSETQ. CDR3 sequence reads: CASSLGGGANTEAFF. In nucleotides, the CDR3 is TGCGCCAGCAGCTTGGGCGGGGGCGCGAACACTGAAGCTTTCTTT.

This clone was counted between two and nine times. V and J are TRBV28 and TRBJ1-1; TRBD1 might be the D (5 bases). V gave up 5 bases and J gave up 11 bases, with 21 bases separating them. The CDR3 has 14 residues. Germline V gene sequence: CDR1 MDHEN, CDR2 SYDVKM. CDR3 coding DNA: TGTGCCAGCAGTCCCCGCGGAAGGGGTGGGTACGCTTTCTTT. This sequence encodes CASSPRGRGGYAFF.

The chain links TRBV30 to TRBJ1-2, with D tentatively TRBD1 (6 bases). In germline, CDR1 is GTSNPN, CDR2 SVGIG (reference sequence). The CDR3 covers 14 residues. Trimming left V 4 bases short and J 4 bases short, with 16 bases between. The CDR3 is CAWNPDGGLYGYTF. The CDR3 DNA reads TGTGCCTGGAACCCTGACGGGGGGCTCTATGGCTACACCTTC.

This clone was detected a few times. This chain joins TRBV27 and TRBJ2-4, with 9 nucleotides matching TRBD1. This CDR3 is 14 amino acids long. The junction had 3 bases not matched to a gene; V was cut back by 5 bases and J by 4 bases. CDR1 is MNHEY, CDR2 SMNVEV, per germline (reference sequence). The CDR3 protein is CASSPGQGKNIQYF. The CDR3 DNA reads TGTGCCAGCAGTCCGGGACAGGGAAAAAACATTCAGTACTTC.

This sequence joins TRBV29-1 and TRBJ2-2; a possible D gene is TRBD1 (6 bases). Germline V gene data show CDR1 as SQVTM and CDR2 as ANQGSEA. The germline V and J ends were trimmed by 3 bases and 3 bases, with 11 bases remaining between them. The CDR3 length is 14 residues. The CDR3 DNA follows: TGCAGCGTTGATGTACAGGGAGACACCGGGGAGCTGTTTTTT. Translated, it gives CSVDVQGDTGELFF.

This clone was seen once. This chain uses TRBV7-6 with TRBJ2-3, with D possibly matching TRBD1 (5 bases). Germline V gene sequence: CDR1 SGHVS, CDR2 FNYEAQ. Between the trimmed V and J ends, which lost 1 base and 4 bases, there was a span of 6 bases. This CDR3 comprises 13 residues. The DNA for the CDR3 is TGTGCCAGCAGCTTAGAAGGGGCAGATACGCAGTATTTT. This codes for CASSLEGADTQYF. Combining the CDR3 with reference TRBV7-6 and TRBJ2-3 gives the whole variable domain GAGVSQSPRYKVTKRGQDVALRCDPISGHVSLYWYRQALGQGPEFLTYFNYEAQQDKSGLPNDRFSAERPEGSISTLTIQRTEQRDSAMYRCASSLEGADTQYFGPGTRLTVL.

V gene TRBV27 combines with J gene TRBJ1-2; D may be TRBD1 (6 bases). CDR1 and CDR2 from the germline V gene are MNHEY and SMNVEV (reference sequence). V dropped 0 bases and J dropped 8 bases, with 13 bases sitting between them. The CDR3 runs to 14 residues. CDR3 region: CASSLSIGQKGYTF. CDR3 in DNA: TGTGCCAGCAGTTTATCAATCGGACAGAAGGGCTACACCTTC.

The rearrangement uses TRBV29-1 and TRBJ1-5; D not resolved. In germline, CDR1 is SQVTM, CDR2 ANQGSEA. The CDR3 loop spans 13 amino acids. Deletions cut 3 bases from V and 0 bases from J, with 6 bases between. The CDR3 loop is CSVEWASNQPQHF. The CDR3, as DNA: TGCAGCGTTGAGTGGGCTAGCAATCAGCCCCAGCATTTT.

This clone was counted once. The rearrangement links TRBV6-6 to TRBJ2-2; TRBD2 is a possible D gene (5 bases). CDR3 length: 13 amino acids. Trimming pared 5 bases from V and 6 bases from J, leaving 10 bases between. Germline CDR1 reads MNHNY; CDR2 reads SVGAGI (reference sequence). The CDR3 region is CASSPADPGELFF. CDR3 nucleotide sequence: TGTGCCAGCAGTCCAGCGGATCCCGGGGAGCTGTTTTTT.

The CDR3 spells CSVDGQPEGTQYF. In DNA form, the CDR3 reads TGCAGCGTTGATGGGCAGCCCGAAGGGACCCAGTACTTC. The chain uses TRBV29-1 and TRBJ2-5; D unclear. In germline, CDR1 is SQVTM, CDR2 ANQGSEA. CDR3 length: 13 amino acids. V lost 3 bases, J lost 7 bases, and 15 bases lay in between.

The chain recombines TRBV27 with TRBJ1-1; D not resolved. Trimming cost V 4 bases and J 4 bases, with 13 bases left between them. The CDR3 is 14 residues long. In germline, CDR1 is MNHEY, CDR2 SMNVEV (reference sequence). The CDR3 loop reads CASSSFPGITEAFF. The CDR3 DNA reads as TGTGCCAGCAGTTCTTTTCCCGGGATCACTGAAGCTTTCTTT.

This clone was seen a handful of times. This rearrangement joins TRBV29-1 to TRBJ2-1; 7 bases are shared with TRBD1. Germline V gene data show CDR1 as SQVTM and CDR2 as ANQGSEA. J was trimmed by 8 bases and V by 6 bases; bases with no gene match: 7. There are 12 residues in the CDR3. DNA of the CDR3: TGCAGCGTCTCCGACAGGGACCATGAGCAGTTCTTC. Its translation: CSVSDRDHEQFF.

This rearrangement joins TRBV7-2 to TRBJ2-3; tentatively, D is TRBD1 or TRBD2 (5 bases each). This CDR3 has 16 amino acids. V lost 4 bases and J lost 6, with 20 bases in between. Germline values: CDR1 SGHTA, CDR2 FQGNSA. CDR3 coding DNA: TGTGCCAGCAGCTCCCGGGTGGTCTTCGAGGGGGATACGCAGTATTTT. Protein product: CASSSRVVFEGDTQYF.

The chain couples TRBV9 to TRBJ2-1; the match to TRBD2 covers 9 bases. V shed 3 bases and J 8 bases; nucleotides not matched to a gene: 3. Germline lookup yields CDR1 SGDLS and CDR2 YYNGEE. This CDR3 is 13 amino acids long. CDR3 nucleotide sequence: TGTGCCAGCAGCGCAGCGGGGGGACATGAGCAGTTCTTC. Encoded protein: CASSAAGGHEQFF.

This clone has more than one count but fewer than ten. V is TRBV29-1 and J is TRBJ2-7, with 9 bases lining up with TRBD1. This CDR3 is 15 amino acids long. Trimming took 1 base from V and 3 from J; bases not matched to a gene: 7. Looked up from germline, CDR1 is SQVTM and CDR2 is ANQGSEA. CDR3 protein: CSVEGVGTGHYEQYF. The CDR3 nucleotides read TGCAGCGTTGAAGGTGTCGGGACAGGGCACTACGAGCAGTACTTC.

The CDR3 nucleotides are TGTGCCAGCAGCTCCCGTACCACCGGGACAGGGGATGAAGCTTTCTTT. Translating gives CASSSRTTGTGDEAFF. The chain joins TRBV7-8 to TRBJ1-1; TRBD1 matches at 10 bases. V lost 4 bases, J lost 7 bases, and 12 bases stayed unmatched. Germline loops: CDR1 SGHVS, CDR2 FQNEAQ. This CDR3 region has 16 residues. Variable domain in full (rest from reference TRBV7-8 and TRBJ1-1): GAGVSQSPRYKVAKRGQDVALRCDPISGHVSLFWYQQALGQGPEFLTYFQNEAQLDKSGLPSDRFFAERPEGSVSTLKIQRTQQEDSAVYLCASSSRTTGTGDEAFFGQGTRLTVV.